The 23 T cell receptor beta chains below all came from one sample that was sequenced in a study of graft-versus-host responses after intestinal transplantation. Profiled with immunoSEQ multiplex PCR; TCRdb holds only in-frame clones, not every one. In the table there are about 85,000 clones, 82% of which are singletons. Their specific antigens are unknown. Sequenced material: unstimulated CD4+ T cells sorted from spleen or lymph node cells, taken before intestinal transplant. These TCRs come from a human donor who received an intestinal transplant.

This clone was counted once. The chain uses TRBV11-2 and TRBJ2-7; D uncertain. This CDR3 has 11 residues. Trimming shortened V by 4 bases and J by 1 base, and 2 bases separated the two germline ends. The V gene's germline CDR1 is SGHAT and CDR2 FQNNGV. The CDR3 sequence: CASSSSYEQYF. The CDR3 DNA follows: TGTGCCAGCAGCTCATCCTACGAGCAGTACTTC. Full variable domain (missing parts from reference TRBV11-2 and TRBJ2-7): EAGVAQSPRYKIIEKRQSVAFWCNPISGHATLYWYQQILGQGPKLLIQFQNNGVVDDSQLPKDRFSAERLKGVDSTLKIQPAKLEDSAVYLCASSSSYEQYFGPGTRLTVT.

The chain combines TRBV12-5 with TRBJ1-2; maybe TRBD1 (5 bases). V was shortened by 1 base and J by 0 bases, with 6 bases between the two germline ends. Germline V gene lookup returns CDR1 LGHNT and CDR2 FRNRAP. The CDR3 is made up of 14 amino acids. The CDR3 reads CASGLGGANYGYTF. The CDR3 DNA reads TGTGCTAGTGGTTTGGGGGGCGCTAACTATGGCTACACCTTC.

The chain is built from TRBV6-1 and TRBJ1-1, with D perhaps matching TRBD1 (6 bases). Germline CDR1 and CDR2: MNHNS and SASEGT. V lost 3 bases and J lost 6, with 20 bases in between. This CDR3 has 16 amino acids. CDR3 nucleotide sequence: TGTGCCAGCAGTGACACGCCCCCAGGGGCAGACTCTGAAGCTTTCTTT. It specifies CASSDTPPGADSEAFF.

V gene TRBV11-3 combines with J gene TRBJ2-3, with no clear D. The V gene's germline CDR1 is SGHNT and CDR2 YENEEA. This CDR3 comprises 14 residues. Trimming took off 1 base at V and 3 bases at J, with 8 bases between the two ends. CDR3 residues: CASSLGSPTDTQYF. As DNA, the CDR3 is TGTGCCAGCAGCTTAGGTTCTCCGACAGATACGCAGTATTTT.

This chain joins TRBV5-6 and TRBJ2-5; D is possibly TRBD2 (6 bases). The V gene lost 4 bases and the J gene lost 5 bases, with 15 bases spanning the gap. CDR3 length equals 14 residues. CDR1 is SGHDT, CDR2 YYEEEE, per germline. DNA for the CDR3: TGTGCCAGCAGCGGCCAGGCAGGGAGGGAGACCCAGTACTTC. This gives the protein CASSGQAGRETQYF. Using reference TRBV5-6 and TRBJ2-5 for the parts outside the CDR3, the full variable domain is DAGVTQSPTHLIKTRGQQVTLRCSPKSGHDTVSWYQQALGQGPQFIFQYYEEEERQRGNFPDRFSGHQFPNYSSELNVNALLLGDSALYLCASSGQAGRETQYFGPGTRLLVL.

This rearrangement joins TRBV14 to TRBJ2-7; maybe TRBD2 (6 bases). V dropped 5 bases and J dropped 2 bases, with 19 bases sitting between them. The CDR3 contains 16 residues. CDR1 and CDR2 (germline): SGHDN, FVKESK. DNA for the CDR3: TGTGCCAGCAGCTCGCCCGGGGGAGGCGGTACCTACGAGCAGTACTTC. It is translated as CASSSPGGGGTYEQYF.

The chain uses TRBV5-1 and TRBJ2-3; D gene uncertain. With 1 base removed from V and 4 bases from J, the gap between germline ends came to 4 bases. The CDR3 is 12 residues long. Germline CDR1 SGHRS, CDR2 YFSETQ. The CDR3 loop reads CASSLWPDTQYF. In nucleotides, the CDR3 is TGCGCCAGCAGCTTGTGGCCAGATACGCAGTATTTT.

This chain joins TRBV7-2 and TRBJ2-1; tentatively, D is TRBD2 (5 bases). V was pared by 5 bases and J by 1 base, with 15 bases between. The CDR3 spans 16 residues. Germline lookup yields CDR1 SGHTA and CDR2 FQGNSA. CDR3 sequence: CASSPRGGVSYNEQFF. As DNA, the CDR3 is TGTGCCAGCAGCCCCCGGGGTGGCGTATCCTACAATGAGCAGTTCTTC.

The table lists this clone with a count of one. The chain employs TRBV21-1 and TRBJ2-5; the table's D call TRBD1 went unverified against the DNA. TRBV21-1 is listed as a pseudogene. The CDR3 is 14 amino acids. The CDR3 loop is CASSKGAEQETQYF. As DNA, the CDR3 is TGTGCCAGCAGCAAAGGGGCAGAACAAGAGACCCAGTACTTC.

The DNA of the CDR3 is TGTGCCAGTAGTAGCGGAGCGGCCTCCTACAATGAGCAGTTCTTC. Its translation is CASSSGAASYNEQFF. The chain joins TRBV19 to TRBJ2-1, with TRBD2 as a possible D gene (5 bases). The length of the CDR3 is 15 residues. V lost 4 bases to trimming and J lost 0 bases, with 10 bases between them. Germline CDR1 reads LNHDA; CDR2 reads SQIVND (reference sequence).

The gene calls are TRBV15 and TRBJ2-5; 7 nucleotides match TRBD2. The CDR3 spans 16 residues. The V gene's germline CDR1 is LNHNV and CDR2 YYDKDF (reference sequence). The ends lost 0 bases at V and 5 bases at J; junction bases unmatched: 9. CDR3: CATSRDLRLREETQYF. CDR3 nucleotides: TGTGCCACCAGCAGAGATTTAAGATTGCGGGAGGAGACCCAGTACTTC.

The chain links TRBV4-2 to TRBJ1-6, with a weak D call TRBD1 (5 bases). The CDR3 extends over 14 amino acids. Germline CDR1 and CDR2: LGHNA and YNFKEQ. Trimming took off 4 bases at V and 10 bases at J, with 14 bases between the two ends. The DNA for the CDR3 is TGTGCCAGCAGCCCCATGGGGCTCCGGTCACCCCTCCACTTT. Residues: CASSPMGLRSPLHF.

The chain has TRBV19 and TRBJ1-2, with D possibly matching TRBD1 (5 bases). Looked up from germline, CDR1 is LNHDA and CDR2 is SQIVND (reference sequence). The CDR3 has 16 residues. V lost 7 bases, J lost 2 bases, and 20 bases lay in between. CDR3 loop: CASTDWIGGDNYGYTF. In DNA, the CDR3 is TGTGCCAGTACGGACTGGATCGGAGGGGACAACTATGGCTACACCTTC.

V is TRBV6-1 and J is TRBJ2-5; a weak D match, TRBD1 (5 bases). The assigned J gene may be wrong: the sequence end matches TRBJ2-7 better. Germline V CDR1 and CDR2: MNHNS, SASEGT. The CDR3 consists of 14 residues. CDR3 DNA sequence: TGTGCCAGCCGCCAGATGGCAGGGTCCTACGAGCAGTACTTC. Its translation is CASRQMAGSYEQYF.

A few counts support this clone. CDR3 DNA sequence: TGTGCCAGCAGCCCCTGGCCTAGCGGGGGGGATGAGCAGTTCTTC. Translating gives CASSPWPSGGDEQFF. The rearrangement links TRBV4-2 to TRBJ2-1, with 12 bases that match TRBD2. Looked up from germline, CDR1 is LGHNA and CDR2 is YNFKEQ. V was clipped by 4 bases and J by 8 bases; unmatched bases: 6. CDR3 length equals 15 residues.

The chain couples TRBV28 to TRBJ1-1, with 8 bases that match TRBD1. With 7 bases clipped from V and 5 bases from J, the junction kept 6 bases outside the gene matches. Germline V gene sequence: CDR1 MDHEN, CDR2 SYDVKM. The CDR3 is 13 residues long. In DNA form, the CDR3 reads TGTGCCAGCAAGGACAGGGCGACGACTGAAGCTTTCTTT. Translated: CASKDRATTEAFF.

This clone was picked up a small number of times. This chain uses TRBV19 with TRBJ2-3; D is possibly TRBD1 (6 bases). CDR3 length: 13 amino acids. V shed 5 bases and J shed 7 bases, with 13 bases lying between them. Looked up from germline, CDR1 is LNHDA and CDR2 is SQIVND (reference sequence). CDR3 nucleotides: TGTGCCAGTAGTGCCACAGGGACCTATACGCAGTATTTT. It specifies CASSATGTYTQYF.

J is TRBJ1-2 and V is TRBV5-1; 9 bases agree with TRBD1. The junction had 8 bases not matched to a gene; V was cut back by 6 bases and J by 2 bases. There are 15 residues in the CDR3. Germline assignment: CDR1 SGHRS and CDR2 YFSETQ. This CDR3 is CASTTTGGTNYGYTF. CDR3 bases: TGCGCCAGCACCACAACAGGGGGCACGAACTATGGCTACACCTTC. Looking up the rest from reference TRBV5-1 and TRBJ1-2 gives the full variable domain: KAGVTQTPRYLIKTRGQQVTLSCSPISGHRSVSWYQQTPGQGLQFLFEYFSETQRNKGNFPGRFSGRQFSNSRSEMNVSTLELGDSALYLCASTTTGGTNYGYTFGSGTRLTVV.

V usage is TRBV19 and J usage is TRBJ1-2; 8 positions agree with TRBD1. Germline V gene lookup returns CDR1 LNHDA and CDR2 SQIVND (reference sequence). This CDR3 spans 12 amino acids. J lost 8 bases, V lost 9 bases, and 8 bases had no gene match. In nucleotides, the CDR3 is TGTGCCAGCACGGACAGGGAGCACGGCTACACCTTC. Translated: CASTDREHGYTF.

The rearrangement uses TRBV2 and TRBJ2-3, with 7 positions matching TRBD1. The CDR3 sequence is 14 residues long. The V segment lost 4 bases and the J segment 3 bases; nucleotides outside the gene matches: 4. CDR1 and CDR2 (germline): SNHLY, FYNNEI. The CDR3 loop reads CASSANRGTDTQYF. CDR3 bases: TGTGCCAGCAGTGCTAACAGGGGAACAGATACGCAGTATTTT.

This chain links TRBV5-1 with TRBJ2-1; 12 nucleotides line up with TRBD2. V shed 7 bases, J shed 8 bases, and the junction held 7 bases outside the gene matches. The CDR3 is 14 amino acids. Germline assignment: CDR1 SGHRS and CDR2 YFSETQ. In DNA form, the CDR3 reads TGCGCCAGCCTAGCGGGGGGGCAGAGCGATGAGCAGTTCTTC. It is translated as CASLAGGQSDEQFF.

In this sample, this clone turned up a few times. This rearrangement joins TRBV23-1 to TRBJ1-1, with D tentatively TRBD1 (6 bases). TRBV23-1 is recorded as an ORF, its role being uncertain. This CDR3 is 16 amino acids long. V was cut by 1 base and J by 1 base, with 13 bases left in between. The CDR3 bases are TGCGCCAGCAGTCAATGGGGCAGGGGAGAGAACACTGAAGCTTTCTTT. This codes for CASSQWGRGENTEAFF.

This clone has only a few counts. The CDR3 is CASSFQPPLAGDRLETQYF. In nucleotides, the CDR3 is TGTGCCAGCAGCTTTCAGCCTCCTCTAGCGGGAGATCGACTAGAGACCCAGTACTTC. The V and J genes are TRBV11-2 and TRBJ2-5; 10 bases map to TRBD2. CDR3 size: 19 residues. V shed 3 bases and J 4 bases; nucleotides not matched to a gene: 17. Per germline, CDR1 SGHAT and CDR2 FQNNGV.